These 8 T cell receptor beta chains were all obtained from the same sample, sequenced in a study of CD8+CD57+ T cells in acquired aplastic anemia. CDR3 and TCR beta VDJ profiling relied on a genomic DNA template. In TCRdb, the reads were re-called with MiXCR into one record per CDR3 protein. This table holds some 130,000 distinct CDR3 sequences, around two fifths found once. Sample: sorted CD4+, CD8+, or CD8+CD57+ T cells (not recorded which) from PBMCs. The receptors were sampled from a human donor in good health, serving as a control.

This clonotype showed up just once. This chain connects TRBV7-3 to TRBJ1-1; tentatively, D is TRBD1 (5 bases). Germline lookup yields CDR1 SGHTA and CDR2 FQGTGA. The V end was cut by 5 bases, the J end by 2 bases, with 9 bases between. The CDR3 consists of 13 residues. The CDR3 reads CASSIRENTEAFF. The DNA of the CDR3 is TGTGCCAGCAGCATCAGGGAAAACACTGAAGCTTTCTTT.

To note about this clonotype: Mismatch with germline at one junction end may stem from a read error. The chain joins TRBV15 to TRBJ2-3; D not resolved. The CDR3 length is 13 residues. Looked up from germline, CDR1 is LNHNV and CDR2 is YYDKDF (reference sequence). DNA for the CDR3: TGTGCCACCAGCGGAGACCGTCCAGATACGCAGTACTTT. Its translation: CATSGDRPDTQYF.

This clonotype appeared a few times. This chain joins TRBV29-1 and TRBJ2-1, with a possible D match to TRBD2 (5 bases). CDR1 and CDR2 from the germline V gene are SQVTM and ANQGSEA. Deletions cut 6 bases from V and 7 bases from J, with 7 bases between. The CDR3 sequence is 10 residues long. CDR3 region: CSVRRNEQFF. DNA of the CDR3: TGCAGCGTGAGGAGGAATGAGCAGTTCTTC.

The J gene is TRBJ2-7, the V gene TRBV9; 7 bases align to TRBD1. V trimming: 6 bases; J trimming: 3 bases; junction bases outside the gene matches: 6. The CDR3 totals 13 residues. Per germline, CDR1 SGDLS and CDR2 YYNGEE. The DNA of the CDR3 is TGTGCCAGCACCACCGGACAGGTCTACGAGCAGTACTTC. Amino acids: CASTTGQVYEQYF.

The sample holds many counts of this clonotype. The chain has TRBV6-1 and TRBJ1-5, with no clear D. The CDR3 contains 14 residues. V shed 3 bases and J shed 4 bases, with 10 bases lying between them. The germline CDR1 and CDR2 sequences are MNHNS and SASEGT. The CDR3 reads CASSDAGGNQPQHF. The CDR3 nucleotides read TGTGCCAGCAGTGATGCAGGAGGGAATCAGCCCCAGCATTTT.

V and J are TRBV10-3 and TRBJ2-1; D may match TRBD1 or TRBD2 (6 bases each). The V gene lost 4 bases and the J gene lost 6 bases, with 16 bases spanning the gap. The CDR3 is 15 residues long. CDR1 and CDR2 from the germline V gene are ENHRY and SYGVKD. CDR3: CAISAKGGLLNEQFF. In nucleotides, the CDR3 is TGTGCCATCAGTGCTAAGGGGGGACTTCTCAATGAGCAGTTCTTC.

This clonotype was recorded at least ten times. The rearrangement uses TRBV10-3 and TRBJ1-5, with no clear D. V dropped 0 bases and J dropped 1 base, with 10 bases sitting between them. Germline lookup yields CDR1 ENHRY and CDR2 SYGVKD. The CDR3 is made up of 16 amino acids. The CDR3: CAISESGRGSNQPQHF. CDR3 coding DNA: TGTGCCATCAGTGAGTCCGGTCGGGGAAGCAATCAGCCCCAGCATTTT.

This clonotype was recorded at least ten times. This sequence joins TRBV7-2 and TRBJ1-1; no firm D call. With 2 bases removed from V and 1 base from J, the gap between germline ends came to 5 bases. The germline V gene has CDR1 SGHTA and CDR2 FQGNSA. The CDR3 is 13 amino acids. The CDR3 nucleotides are TGTGCCAGCAGCTTAACGAGGAACACTGAAGCTTTCTTT. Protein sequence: CASSLTRNTEAFF.